What follows describes a single T cell receptor beta chain. This record comes from a study of blood T cell repertoires in COVID-19. Overall study: Collection of acute and convalescent COVID-19 samples took place in the United States, Italy and Spain. PBMCs, B-cell-depleted T cells, or T cells were the source of the cDNA or gDNA that made up the material.

Source study methods: Reference gene primer amplification yielded estimated nucleated cell counts. This table comes from immunoSEQ multiplex PCR, and its TCRdb copy is limited to in-frame clones, with some not included. V and J calls and clone size come straight from that table; D and trimming were deduced from the DNA. The repertoire holds nearly 80,000 clones, with 84% as singletons. The junction had 0 bases not matched to a gene; V was cut back by 1 base and J by 1 base. Germline CDR1 is MGHRA and CDR2 is YSYEKL. The CDR3 totals 14 residues. The sequenced sample was peripheral blood. The sequence was obtained from a man over 45 with acute or convalescent COVID-19. The chain joins TRBV4-1 to TRBJ2-7; 8 bases map to TRBD1. CDR3 loop: CASSQGQGSYEQYF. In DNA form, the CDR3 reads TGCGCCAGCAGCCAAGGACAGGGGTCCTACGAGCAGTACTTC.